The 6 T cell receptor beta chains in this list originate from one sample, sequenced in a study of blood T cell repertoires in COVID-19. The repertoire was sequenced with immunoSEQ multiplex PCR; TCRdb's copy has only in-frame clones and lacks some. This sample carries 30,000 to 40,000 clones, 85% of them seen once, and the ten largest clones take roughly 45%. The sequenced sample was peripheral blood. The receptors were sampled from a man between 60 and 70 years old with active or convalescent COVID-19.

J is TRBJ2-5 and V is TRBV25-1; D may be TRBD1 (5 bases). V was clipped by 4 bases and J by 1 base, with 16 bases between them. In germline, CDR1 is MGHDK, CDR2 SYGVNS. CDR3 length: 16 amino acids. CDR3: CASSGGGVLPQETQYF. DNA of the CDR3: TGTGCCAGCAGTGGGGGCGGAGTCCTCCCCCAAGAGACCCAGTACTTC.

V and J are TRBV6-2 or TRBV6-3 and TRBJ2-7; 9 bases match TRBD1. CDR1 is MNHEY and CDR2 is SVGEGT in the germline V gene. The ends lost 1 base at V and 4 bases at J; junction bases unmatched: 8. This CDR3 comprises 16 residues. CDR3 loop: CASSYYGTGPLYEQYV. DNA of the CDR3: TGTGCCAGCAGTTACTACGGGACAGGGCCCCTATACGAGCAGTACGTC.

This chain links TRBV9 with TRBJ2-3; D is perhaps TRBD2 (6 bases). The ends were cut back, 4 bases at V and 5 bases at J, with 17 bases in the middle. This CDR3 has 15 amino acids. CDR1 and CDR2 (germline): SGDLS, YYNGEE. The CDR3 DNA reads TGTGCCAGCAGCCCTATTTCACCCGGGAGAGATACGCAGTATTTT. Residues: CASSPISPGRDTQYF.

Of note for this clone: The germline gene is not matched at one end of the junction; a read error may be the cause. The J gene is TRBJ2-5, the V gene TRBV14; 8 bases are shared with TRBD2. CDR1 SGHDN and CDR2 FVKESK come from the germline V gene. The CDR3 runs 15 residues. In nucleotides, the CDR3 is TGTGCCAGCAGCCACACTAGCGGCAGTCAAGGGACCCAGTACTTC. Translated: CASSHTSGSQGTQYF.

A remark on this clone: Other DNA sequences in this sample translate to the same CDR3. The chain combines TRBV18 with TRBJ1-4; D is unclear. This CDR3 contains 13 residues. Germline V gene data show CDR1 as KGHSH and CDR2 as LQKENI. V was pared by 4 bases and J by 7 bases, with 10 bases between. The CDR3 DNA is TGTGCCAGCTCACGCGAGGCGGGTGAAAAACTGTTTTTT. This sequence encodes CASSREAGEKLFF.

CDR3 in DNA: TGCGCCAGCAGCTTGGACGGCGGGACAGATACGCAGTATTTT. Translated: CASSLDGGTDTQYF. The chain couples TRBV5-1 to TRBJ2-3, with a possible D match to TRBD2 (5 bases). The ends were cut back, 0 bases at V and 3 bases at J, with 8 bases in the middle. Germline assignment: CDR1 SGHRS and CDR2 YFSETQ. The CDR3 is made up of 14 amino acids.